The 12 T cell receptor beta chains given below trace back to one sample, sequenced in a study of identical twins. TCRdb processed the 5' RACE reads anew with MiXCR; each CDR3 protein has one entry. Here the sample spans 550,000 to 700,000 distinct CDR3 sequences, over 20% being singletons. The data also belong to a second study, concerning T cells expressing NK-cell markers.

Sequencing used PBMCs. The receptors originated from a young woman in good health.

The rearrangement links TRBV9 to TRBJ2-7, with D unclear. Looked up from germline, CDR1 is SGDLS and CDR2 is YYNGEE. The CDR3 consists of 15 residues. Trimming left V 4 bases short and J 0 bases short, with 14 bases between. The CDR3 DNA reads as TGTGCCAGCAGCCCATTCCGGGTTCGCTCCTACGAGCAGTACTTC. Residues: CASSPFRVRSYEQYF.

The rearrangement uses TRBV20-1 and TRBJ2-3; a possible D gene is TRBD2 (5 bases). CDR3 size: 16 residues. V was cut by 7 bases and J by 1 base, with 21 bases left in between. Germline CDR1 is DFQATT and CDR2 is SNEGSKA (reference sequence). The CDR3 coding sequence is TGCAGTGTTAATACCGCTAGCAGGTCTGGCACAGATACGCAGTATTTT. It yields the protein CSVNTASRSGTDTQYF.

The rearrangement joins TRBV10-3 to TRBJ2-2; D call uncertain. The ends were cut back, 0 bases at V and 4 bases at J, with 9 bases in the middle. Germline V CDR1 and CDR2: ENHRY, SYGVKD. CDR3 length equals 15 residues. The CDR3 region has the DNA TGTGCCATCAGTGAGTCAGGTCTAGTCACCGGGGAGCTGTTTTTT. Residues: CAISESGLVTGELFF.

The rearrangement links TRBV12-3 or TRBV12-4 to TRBJ1-5, with no clear D. This CDR3 is built from 13 residues. The V and J ends lost 6 bases and 4 bases respectively, with 10 bases between them. CDR3 residues: CASSVQRNQPQHF. Here the CDR3 DNA reads TGTGCCAGCAGCGTGCAGAGAAATCAGCCCCAGCATTTT.

This clonotype has ten or more counts. The V and J genes are TRBV6-2 or TRBV6-3 and TRBJ2-1, with D perhaps TRBD1 or TRBD2 (5 bases each). The V end lost 4 bases, the J end lost 5 bases, and 21 bases lay between the germline ends. This CDR3 comprises 17 residues. CDR1 is MNHEY and CDR2 is SVGEGT in the germline V gene. CDR3 in amino acids: CASSSRPHRDADNEQFF. The CDR3 region has the DNA TGTGCCAGCAGTTCCCGACCCCACCGGGACGCGGACAATGAGCAGTTCTTC.

V and J are TRBV5-1 and TRBJ2-1, with TRBD2 as a possible D gene (6 bases). V gave up 4 bases and J gave up 9 bases, with 20 bases separating them. CDR1 is SGHRS and CDR2 is YFSETQ in the germline V gene. The CDR3 length is 15 residues. CDR3 nucleotides: TGCGCCAGCAGCACCGGGAGTAGTGGGAGGATTGAGCAGTTCTTC. It encodes CASSTGSSGRIEQFF.

The J gene is TRBJ2-3, the V gene TRBV10-3, with D possibly called TRBD1 or TRBD2 (6 bases each). From germline, CDR1 is ENHRY and CDR2 SYGVKD. V was trimmed by 3 bases and J by 4 bases, leaving 8 bases between them. The CDR3 has 13 amino acids. The CDR3 DNA is TGTGCCATCAGTGAAGGGGGGCCAGATACGCAGTATTTT. It translates to CAISEGGPDTQYF.

This clonotype showed up many times. This chain links TRBV4-3 with TRBJ2-3, with 13 bases fitting TRBD2. The germline CDR1 and CDR2 sequences are LGHNA and YSLEER. The CDR3 sequence is 16 residues long. The V gene end was trimmed by 6 bases and the J gene end by 5 bases; junction bases not matched to a gene: 8. CDR3 amino acids: CASRHLGLAGEDTQYF. The DNA for the CDR3 is TGCGCCAGCAGGCACCTCGGACTAGCGGGAGAAGATACGCAGTATTTT.

This clonotype was observed many times. V is TRBV5-1 and J is TRBJ2-1; 9 positions match TRBD1. V lost 0 bases to trimming and J lost 9 bases; unmatched junction nucleotides: 7. The CDR3 loop spans 15 amino acids. The germline V gene has CDR1 SGHRS and CDR2 YFSETQ. CDR3 sequence: CASSLEGQGSGEQFF. The CDR3 bases are TGCGCCAGCAGCTTGGAAGGACAGGGGTCGGGTGAGCAGTTCTTC.

This clonotype occurred a few times. The V and J genes are TRBV30 and TRBJ2-3; D is perhaps TRBD1 or TRBD2 (6 bases each). The V gene lost 7 bases and the J gene lost 7 bases, with 18 bases spanning the gap. The CDR3 runs to 13 residues. Germline V gene data show CDR1 as GTSNPN and CDR2 as SVGIG (reference sequence). The CDR3 is CASRRGGTYTQYF. The DNA of the CDR3 is TGTGCCTCCCGCCGTGGGGGGACATATACGCAGTATTTT.

This clonotype occurred a few times. The rearrangement links TRBV27 to TRBJ2-2; possible D gene TRBD2, 6 bases. V lost 1 base, J lost 4 bases, and 13 bases lay in between. Germline V lookup: CDR1 MNHEY, CDR2 SMNVEV (reference sequence). The CDR3 extends over 16 amino acids. In nucleotides, the CDR3 is TGTGCCAGCAGTTTATTGGGGGGAGCGGGCACCGGGGAGCTGTTTTTT. Its translation: CASSLLGGAGTGELFF.

This clonotype has a handful of counts. V is TRBV20-1 and J is TRBJ2-3; 15 nucleotides align to TRBD2. V gave up 6 bases and J gave up 3 bases; unmatched junction bases: 10. CDR3 length: 17 amino acids. Germline CDR1 reads DFQATT; CDR2 reads SNEGSKA (reference sequence). This chain's CDR3 is CSALTGTSGRTTDTQYF. The CDR3 nucleotides read TGCAGTGCGTTAACCGGGACTAGCGGGAGGACGACAGATACGCAGTATTTT.